Listed below are T cell receptor beta chains from one sample, sequenced in a study of control samples from healthy donors and cancer patients. This table comes from immunoSEQ multiplex PCR, and its TCRdb copy is limited to in-frame clones, with some not included. Here the sample spans around 200,000 clones, around 93% being singletons. Sequencing was carried out using blood. All receptors come from a man between 18 and 35 years old in good health. The CDR3 runs from the conserved cysteine through the conserved F or W. The order of the fields is D gene, CDR3 length, J gene, clone size, V gene, CDR3 protein, CDR3 DNA. The D gene is left open where the match is weak. Only part of the rows carry a size: once, few, many, or a class if the clone is expanded.

D gene: TRBD1
CDR3 length: 15
J gene: TRBJ2-3
clone size: -
V gene: TRBV24-1
CDR3 protein: CATTPGQGAVDTQYF
CDR3 DNA: TGTGCCACCACTCCGGGACAGGGGGCTGTAGATACGCAGTATTTT

D gene: -
CDR3 length: 14
J gene: TRBJ1-2
clone size: -
V gene: TRBV30
CDR3 protein: CAWRPPGGIDGYTF
CDR3 DNA: TGTGCCTGGAGACCACCCGGGGGAATCGATGGCTACACCTTC

D gene: TRBD1
CDR3 length: 16
J gene: TRBJ2-1
clone size: -
V gene: TRBV18
CDR3 protein: CASSPFATGDYNEQFF
CDR3 DNA: TGTGCCAGCTCACCATTTGCGACAGGGGACTACAATGAGCAGTTCTTC

D gene: TRBD1
CDR3 length: 14
J gene: TRBJ2-3
clone size: -
V gene: TRBV2
CDR3 protein: CASSQGQTTDTQYF
CDR3 DNA: TGTGCCAGCAGTCAGGGACAGACCACAGATACGCAGTATTTT

D gene: TRBD2
CDR3 length: 18
J gene: TRBJ2-3
clone size: -
V gene: TRBV24-1
CDR3 protein: CATSDFGGAGPSTDTQYF
CDR3 DNA: TGTGCCACCAGTGATTTCGGGGGGGCCGGCCCTAGCACAGATACGCAGTATTTT

D gene: -
CDR3 length: 14
J gene: TRBJ2-5
clone size: -
V gene: TRBV5-1
CDR3 protein: CASSPGLSGETQYF
CDR3 DNA: TGCGCCAGCAGCCCCGGACTGTCTGGAGAGACCCAGTACTTC

D gene: TRBD2
CDR3 length: 16
J gene: TRBJ2-5
clone size: -
V gene: TRBV28
CDR3 protein: CASRTPSGGVQETQYF
CDR3 DNA: TGTGCCAGCAGAACTCCTAGCGGGGGGGTTCAGGAGACCCAGTACTTC

D gene: -
CDR3 length: 15
J gene: TRBJ1-5
clone size: few
V gene: TRBV6-5
CDR3 protein: CASRLGGGGNQPQHF
CDR3 DNA: TGTGCCAGCAGACTAGGAGGTGGCGGCAATCAGCCCCAGCATTTT

D gene: -
CDR3 length: 14
J gene: TRBJ1-3
clone size: -
V gene: TRBV24-1
CDR3 protein: CATSDSRRGNTIYF
CDR3 DNA: TGTGCCACCAGTGATTCTCGCCGTGGAAACACCATATATTTT

D gene: -
CDR3 length: 13
J gene: TRBJ2-3
clone size: -
V gene: TRBV6-5
CDR3 protein: CASRASSTDTQYF
CDR3 DNA: TGTGCCAGCAGGGCTTCTAGCACAGATACGCAGTATTTT

D gene: -
CDR3 length: 13
J gene: TRBJ2-7
clone size: -
V gene: TRBV5-6
CDR3 protein: CASSSGLTYEQYF
CDR3 DNA: TGTGCCAGCAGTTCGGGCCTTACCTACGAGCAGTACTTC

D gene: -
CDR3 length: 14
J gene: TRBJ1-4
clone size: -
V gene: TRBV5-1
CDR3 protein: CASSLEGPDEKLFF
CDR3 DNA: TGCGCCAGCAGCTTGGAGGGGCCTGATGAAAAACTGTTTTTT

D gene: -
CDR3 length: 12
J gene: TRBJ1-2
clone size: -
V gene: TRBV6-5
CDR3 protein: CASINPAGGYTF
CDR3 DNA: TGTGCCAGCATTAACCCGGCAGGGGGCTACACCTTC

D gene: -
CDR3 length: 14
J gene: TRBJ2-7
clone size: -
V gene: TRBV5-1
CDR3 protein: CASSLLQGVYEQYF
CDR3 DNA: TGCGCCAGCAGCCTACTACAGGGCGTCTACGAGCAGTACTTC

D gene: -
CDR3 length: 15
J gene: TRBJ2-1
clone size: -
V gene: TRBV2
CDR3 protein: CASSSREPSYNEQFF
CDR3 DNA: TGTGCCAGCAGTTCTCGAGAACCGTCCTACAATGAGCAGTTCTTC

D gene: -
CDR3 length: 13
J gene: TRBJ2-3
clone size: -
V gene: TRBV10-3
CDR3 protein: CAISESFTDTQYF
CDR3 DNA: TGTGCCATCAGTGAGTCGTTCACAGATACGCAGTATTTT

D gene: -
CDR3 length: 12
J gene: TRBJ2-5
clone size: -
V gene: TRBV7-5
CDR3 protein: CARSFGGETQYF
CDR3 DNA: TGTGCCAGAAGCTTCGGGGGAGAGACCCAGTACTTC

D gene: TRBD2
CDR3 length: 18
J gene: TRBJ2-3
clone size: -
V gene: TRBV4-1
CDR3 protein: CASSLISPGGGATDTQYF
CDR3 DNA: TGCGCCAGCAGCCTGATCTCCCCCGGGGGAGGGGCCACAGATACGCAGTATTTT

D gene: TRBD1
CDR3 length: 14
J gene: TRBJ1-1
clone size: -
V gene: TRBV6-4
CDR3 protein: CASKQGMGNTEAFF
CDR3 DNA: TGTGCCAGCAAACAGGGGATGGGGAACACTGAAGCTTTCTTT

D gene: TRBD1
CDR3 length: 13
J gene: TRBJ1-2
clone size: -
V gene: TRBV12-3/TRBV12-4
CDR3 protein: CASSFVGTGDCTF
CDR3 DNA: TGTGCCAGCAGTTTTGTCGGGACAGGGGACTGCACCTTC

D gene: TRBD2
CDR3 length: 16
J gene: TRBJ2-3
clone size: -
V gene: TRBV24-1
CDR3 protein: CATSEPRLAGGNTQYF
CDR3 DNA: TGTGCCACCAGTGAACCTAGACTAGCGGGGGGGAATACGCAGTATTTT

D gene: TRBD1
CDR3 length: 14
J gene: TRBJ1-6
clone size: -
V gene: TRBV2
CDR3 protein: CASSEETGNSPLHF
CDR3 DNA: TGTGCCAGCAGTGAAGAGACAGGGAATTCACCCCTCCACTTT

D gene: -
CDR3 length: 15
J gene: TRBJ1-6
clone size: -
V gene: TRBV7-2
CDR3 protein: CASSPKGIYNSPLHF
CDR3 DNA: TGTGCCAGCAGCCCCAAGGGAATCTATAATTCACCCCTCCACTTT

D gene: -
CDR3 length: 17
J gene: TRBJ2-1
clone size: -
V gene: TRBV7-2
CDR3 protein: CASSLAAFSGPFNEQFF
CDR3 DNA: TGTGCCAGCAGCTTAGCGGCTTTCTCGGGACCCTTCAATGAGCAGTTCTTC

D gene: -
CDR3 length: 18
J gene: TRBJ1-4
clone size: -
V gene: TRBV4-1
CDR3 protein: CASSQDRDSQTPNEKLFF
CDR3 DNA: TGCGCCAGCAGCCAAGATCGGGACTCCCAAACGCCTAATGAAAAACTGTTTTTT

D gene: -
CDR3 length: 16
J gene: TRBJ2-3
clone size: -
V gene: TRBV6-5
CDR3 protein: CASSYSPTSHADTQYF
CDR3 DNA: TGTGCCAGCAGTTACTCGCCAACGTCGCATGCAGATACGCAGTATTTT

D gene: TRBD2
CDR3 length: 16
J gene: TRBJ2-7
clone size: -
V gene: TRBV4-1
CDR3 protein: CASSQDLGLESHEQYF
CDR3 DNA: TGCGCCAGCAGCCAAGATTTAGGACTAGAATCCCACGAGCAGTACTTC

D gene: -
CDR3 length: 14
J gene: TRBJ2-5
clone size: -
V gene: TRBV5-1
CDR3 protein: CASSLDEGRETQYF
CDR3 DNA: TGCGCCAGCAGCTTGGATGAGGGGCGGGAGACCCAGTACTTC

D gene: TRBD1
CDR3 length: 17
J gene: TRBJ1-5
clone size: -
V gene: TRBV5-8
CDR3 protein: CASSRDRGQVWSQPQHF
CDR3 DNA: TGTGCCAGCAGCCGGGACAGGGGGCAAGTTTGGAGTCAGCCCCAGCATTTT

D gene: TRBD1
CDR3 length: 15
J gene: TRBJ2-7
clone size: -
V gene: TRBV6-5
CDR3 protein: CASSYSPDRVHEQYF
CDR3 DNA: TGTGCCAGCAGTTACTCACCGGACAGGGTCCACGAGCAGTACTTC

D gene: TRBD1
CDR3 length: 15
J gene: TRBJ2-5
clone size: -
V gene: TRBV19
CDR3 protein: CASSMGTGHPETQYF
CDR3 DNA: TGTGCCAGTAGTATGGGGACAGGGCATCCAGAGACCCAGTACTTC

D gene: TRBD1
CDR3 length: 15
J gene: TRBJ2-4
clone size: -
V gene: TRBV6-5
CDR3 protein: CASSGQGNLRNIQYF
CDR3 DNA: TGTGCCAGCAGCGGACAGGGGAATTTAAGGAACATTCAGTACTTC

D gene: TRBD1
CDR3 length: 15
J gene: TRBJ1-6
clone size: -
V gene: TRBV4-1
CDR3 protein: CASSQLLGGNSPLHF
CDR3 DNA: TGCGCCAGCAGCCAACTTCTAGGGGGCAATTCACCCCTCCACTTT

D gene: -
CDR3 length: 14
J gene: TRBJ1-6
clone size: -
V gene: TRBV27
CDR3 protein: CASSLVQGGSPLHF
CDR3 DNA: TGTGCCAGCAGTTTAGTACAGGGAGGTTCACCCCTCCACTTT

D gene: -
CDR3 length: 13
J gene: TRBJ2-5
clone size: -
V gene: TRBV6-1
CDR3 protein: CASSETRGETQYF
CDR3 DNA: TGTGCCAGCAGTGAAACTAGAGGGGAGACCCAGTACTTC